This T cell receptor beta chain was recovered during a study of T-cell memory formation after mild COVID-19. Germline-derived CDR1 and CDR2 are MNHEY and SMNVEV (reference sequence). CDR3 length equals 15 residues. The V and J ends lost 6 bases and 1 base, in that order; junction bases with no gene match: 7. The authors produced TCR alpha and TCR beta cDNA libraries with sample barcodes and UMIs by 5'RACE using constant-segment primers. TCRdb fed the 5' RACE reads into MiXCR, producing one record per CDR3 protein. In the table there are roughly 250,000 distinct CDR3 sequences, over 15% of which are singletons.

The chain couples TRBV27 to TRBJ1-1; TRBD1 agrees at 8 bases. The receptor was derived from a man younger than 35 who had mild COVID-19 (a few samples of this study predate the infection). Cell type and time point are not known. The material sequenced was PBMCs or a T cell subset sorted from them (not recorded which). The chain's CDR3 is CASRHRQGTNTEAFF. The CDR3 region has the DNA TGTGCCAGCAGACACCGACAGGGGACGAACACTGAAGCTTTCTTT.